The next 26 T cell receptor beta chains were all read from a single sample in a study of T cells in Graves' hyperthyroidism and ophthalmopathy (dated by TCRdb to the late 2010s). Library preparation employed multiplex PCR. The data were produced on an Illumina HiSeq 2000. The TCR beta CDR3 regions were amplified from the RNA transcripts. For the first round of RT-PCR on the TCR CDR3, the HTBI primer set was used together with the Qiagen OneStep RT-PCR kit. TCRdb cleaned the public reads at Q25 with fastp, built clones with MiXCR and kept in-frame beta chains. When rows share a CDR3 protein, they turn into one entry using the most common DNA and genes. Within this sample are over 700,000 distinct CDR3 sequences, with roughly 40% of them counted one time only. The ten largest clones represent over 8% of the sample. The specimen sequenced was blood. The receptor set was obtained from a man younger than 35 with Graves' hyperthyroidism.

There are many counts of this clonotype. This chain joins TRBV2 and TRBJ2-2, with D unclear. Per germline, CDR1 SNHLY and CDR2 FYNNEI. The CDR3 spans 11 residues. The V and J ends lost 4 bases and 4 bases respectively, with 1 base between them. This CDR3 is CASSGTGELFF. The CDR3 DNA follows: TGTGCCAGCAGTGGCACCGGGGAGCTGTTTTTT.

V and J are TRBV5-1 and TRBJ2-2; the match to TRBD1 covers 7 bases. Germline CDR1 reads SGHRS; CDR2 reads YFSETQ. This CDR3 region has 14 residues. J gave up 7 bases and V 4 bases, and 7 bases lay outside the gene matches. CDR3 amino acids: CASSVHRGNGELFF. The CDR3 DNA reads as TGCGCCAGCAGCGTCCACAGGGGTAACGGGGAGCTGTTTTTT.

This clonotype came up a few times. The V and J genes are TRBV5-1 and TRBJ2-2; D gene ambiguous. The CDR3 is made up of 13 amino acids. Trimming took off 0 bases at V and 5 bases at J, with 5 bases between the two ends. Germline V gives CDR1 SGHRS, CDR2 YFSETQ. For the CDR3, the DNA is TGCGCCAGCAGCTTGGAGAGAACCGGGGAGCTGTTTTTT. Translation: CASSLERTGELFF.

Concerning this clonotype: This may be a read error: a much more frequent sequence differs by one nucleotide. This rearrangement joins TRBV19 to TRBJ1-5; 8 bases fit TRBD1. CDR3 size: 15 residues. V lost 5 bases to trimming and J lost 5 bases; unmatched junction nucleotides: 8. CDR1 is LNHDA, CDR2 SQIVND, per germline (reference sequence). The CDR3 nucleotides are TGTGCCAGTAGTGCCGCAGGGGGCGGATATCAGCCCCAGCATTTT. Its protein product is CASSAAGGGYQPQHF. Based on the CDR3 plus reference TRBV19 and TRBJ1-5, the full variable domain is DGGITQSPKYLFRKEGQNVTLSCEQNLNHDAMYWYRQDPGQGLRLIYYSQIVNDFQKGDIAEGYSVSREKKESFPLTVTSAQKNPTAFYLCASSAAGGGYQPQHFGDGTRLSIL.

This clonotype occurred once. The V and J genes are TRBV29-1 and TRBJ2-7, with 11 bases fitting TRBD1. In germline, CDR1 is SQVTM, CDR2 ANQGSEA. After removal of 3 bases from V and 1 base from J, the junction contained 2 bases not matched to a gene. The CDR3 totals 14 residues. The CDR3 sequence is CSVEGTGGSYEQYF. The CDR3 DNA sequence: TGCAGCGTTGAGGGGACAGGGGGATCCTACGAGCAGTACTTC.

The gene calls are TRBV7-2 and TRBJ2-7, with 11 bases identical to TRBD2. Germline values: CDR1 SGHTA, CDR2 FQGNSA. The trim removed 6 bases at V and 2 bases at J, leaving 3 bases unmatched. The CDR3 is 14 amino acids. The CDR3 is CASRPTSGTYEQYF. The CDR3 DNA follows: TGTGCCAGCAGACCGACTAGCGGGACCTACGAGCAGTACTTC. Using reference TRBV7-2 and TRBJ2-7 for the parts outside the CDR3, the full variable domain is GAGVSQSPSNKVTEKGKDVELRCDPISGHTALYWYRQSLGQGLEFLIYFQGNSAPDKSGLPSDRFSAERTGGSVSTLTIQRTQQEDSAVYLCASRPTSGTYEQYFGPGTRLTVT.

This clonotype has ten or more counts. The chain links TRBV19 to TRBJ1-5; no firm D call. Germline loops: CDR1 LNHDA, CDR2 SQIVND (reference sequence). The CDR3 totals 14 residues. Trimming stripped 5 bases from V and 2 bases from J, with 10 bases between. CDR3 bases: TGTGCCAGTAGTTTCCACAGTGGCAATCAGCCCCAGCATTTT. It yields the protein CASSFHSGNQPQHF.

This clonotype was recorded at least ten times. CDR3 region: CATGAVGQPQHF. The CDR3 nucleotides read TGTGCCACCGGCGCCGTCGGTCAGCCCCAGCATTTT. The chain has TRBV24-1 and TRBJ1-5; D gene unclear. CDR3 length: 12 residues. In germline, CDR1 is KGHDR, CDR2 SFDVKD. Trimming left V 9 bases short and J 6 bases short, with 11 bases between.

J is TRBJ1-1 and V is TRBV7-9; TRBD1 matches 9 bases. CDR1 and CDR2 from the germline V gene are SEHNR and FQNEAQ (reference sequence). J gave up 1 base and V 0 bases, and 6 bases lay outside the gene matches. The CDR3 is 17 amino acids. CDR3 DNA sequence: TGTGCCAGCAGCTTAGCCGGGACAGGGCGCCGGAACACTGAAGCTTTCTTT. It encodes CASSLAGTGRRNTEAFF.

This clonotype was counted many times. The CDR3 is CASSGKPGPSEPQHF. The DNA of the CDR3 is TGTGCCAGCAGCGGGAAGCCTGGACCCTCCGAGCCCCAGCATTTT. This sequence joins TRBV9 and TRBJ1-5, with D hard to call. V gave up 3 bases and J gave up 8 bases, with 18 bases separating them. The length of the CDR3 is 15 residues. Germline V gene sequence: CDR1 SGDLS, CDR2 YYNGEE.

The V gene is TRBV29-1, the J gene TRBJ1-2, with D unclear. The ends were cut back, 3 bases at V and 8 bases at J, with 4 bases in the middle. Germline loops: CDR1 SQVTM, CDR2 ANQGSEA. The CDR3 sequence is 9 residues long. In DNA form, the CDR3 reads TGCAGCGTTGAGGTGGGCTACACCTTC. Residues: CSVEVGYTF.

V is TRBV9 and J is TRBJ2-7; D gene ambiguous. This CDR3 contains 15 residues. CDR1 SGDLS and CDR2 YYNGEE come from the germline V gene. Between the trimmed V and J ends, which lost 0 bases and 5 bases, there was a span of 15 bases. The CDR3 here is CASSVEGLPANEQYF. The CDR3 DNA reads TGTGCCAGCAGCGTAGAAGGGCTACCGGCCAACGAGCAGTACTTC.

This clonotype was recorded many times. The rearrangement uses TRBV10-3 and TRBJ1-6; 8 bases line up with TRBD1. Germline loops: CDR1 ENHRY, CDR2 SYGVKD. V dropped 2 bases and J dropped 6; count of bases not matched to a gene: 6. The CDR3 is 16 amino acids. CDR3 residues: CAISERDRSSNSPLHF. In DNA form, the CDR3 reads TGTGCCATCAGTGAGCGGGACAGGTCCAGTAATTCACCCCTCCACTTT.

This clonotype was counted at least ten times. The chain combines TRBV10-3 with TRBJ2-5; D is ambiguous. This CDR3 spans 13 amino acids. Germline V gene sequence: CDR1 ENHRY, CDR2 SYGVKD. V lost 3 bases, J lost 4 bases, and 9 bases lay in between. The CDR3 sequence: CAISDAVSETQYF. The DNA of the CDR3 is TGTGCCATCAGTGATGCGGTCTCAGAGACCCAGTACTTC.

To note about this clonotype: Germline is not matched at one junction end, which may reflect a read error. The chain carries TRBV29-1 and TRBJ2-5; 11 bases line up with TRBD2. From germline, CDR1 is SQVTM and CDR2 ANQGSEA. CDR3 size: 16 residues. As DNA, the CDR3 is TGCAGCGTAACCGGGACTAGCGGAACCACCGGGGAGACCCAGCACTTC. It translates to CSVTGTSGTTGETQHF.

This clonotype has at least ten counts. The rearrangement joins TRBV10-3 to TRBJ1-1, with TRBD1 identical over 10 bases. This CDR3 has 14 residues. Germline loops: CDR1 ENHRY, CDR2 SYGVKD. Germline trimming cut 4 bases from V and 5 bases from J; bases unmatched to any gene: 4. CDR3 in amino acids: CAISGDRGGTEAFF. The CDR3 DNA reads as TGTGCCATCAGTGGGGACAGGGGAGGAACTGAAGCTTTCTTT.

This clonotype came up a few times. The chain uses TRBV7-8 and TRBJ1-4; weak D call: TRBD1 (6 bases). This CDR3 has 16 residues. Trimming took off 4 bases at V and 6 bases at J, with 18 bases between the two ends. Germline V CDR1 and CDR2: SGHVS, FQNEAQ. This CDR3 is CASSSSPTGFDEKLFF. The CDR3, as DNA: TGTGCCAGCAGCTCCTCCCCGACAGGATTTGATGAAAAACTGTTTTTT.

This clonotype was detected ten times or more. V usage is TRBV15 and J usage is TRBJ2-7; the match to TRBD1 covers 7 bases. With V trimmed by 0 bases and J by 0 bases, 2 bases remained unmatched. Germline lookup yields CDR1 LNHNV and CDR2 YYDKDF (reference sequence). This CDR3 has 15 residues. CDR3 DNA: TGTGCCACCAGCAGAGATAGGGACAGCTCCTACGAGCAGTACTTC. This encodes CATSRDRDSSYEQYF.

Note on this clonotype: Because the CDR3 is missing its conserved closing phenylalanine or tryptophan, this is likely a read error. The DNA is omitted, as the CDR3 cannot be located on it reliably, and the CDR3 follows TCRdb's listing. V is TRBV9 and J is TRBJ2-7; TRBD2, as called in the table, went unchecked against the DNA. Germline-derived CDR1 and CDR2 are SGDLS and YYNGEE. The CDR3 is 9 residues long, ends included. This CDR3 is CASSVGLAG.

This clonotype came up many times. The V call is TRBV29-1, the J call TRBJ1-4; TRBD1 is a possible D gene (6 bases). The germline V and J ends were trimmed by 8 bases and 7 bases, with 17 bases remaining between them. This CDR3 has 13 amino acids. The V gene's germline CDR1 is SQVTM and CDR2 ANQGSEA. Written as DNA, the CDR3 is TGCAGCATTAGGGAGCCAGGGGTTGAAAAACTGTTTTTT. Translated: CSIREPGVEKLFF. Based on the CDR3 plus reference TRBV29-1 and TRBJ1-4, the full variable domain is SAVISQKPSRDICQRGTSLTIQCQVDSQVTMMFWYRQQPGQSLTLIATANQGSEATYESGFVIDKFPISRPNLTFSTLTVSNMSPEDSSIYLCSIREPGVEKLFFGSGTQLSVL.

This clonotype was seen many times. The V and J genes are TRBV10-3 and TRBJ2-7; D gene ambiguous. Germline V CDR1 and CDR2: ENHRY, SYGVKD. Trimming took off 0 bases at V and 2 bases at J, with 8 bases between the two ends. The CDR3 totals 14 residues. CDR3 protein: CAISESGRPYEQYF. CDR3 DNA sequence: TGTGCCATCAGTGAGTCTGGACGGCCCTACGAGCAGTACTTC.

This clonotype was detected only a few times. This chain connects TRBV4-1 to TRBJ2-5, with 8 bases fitting TRBD1. After removal of 1 base from V and 11 bases from J, the junction contained 9 bases not matched to a gene. CDR1 and CDR2 (germline): MGHRA, YSYEKL. This CDR3 has 14 amino acids. CDR3 region: CASSQGAGGREQYF. CDR3 in DNA: TGCGCCAGCAGCCAAGGGGCAGGGGGCAGAGAGCAGTACTTC.

In this sample, this clonotype turned up many times. The chain links TRBV10-2 to TRBJ2-7; 7 nucleotides match TRBD1. Trimming cost V 5 bases and J 3 bases; bases outside gene matches: 7. This CDR3 is built from 14 residues. Germline V gives CDR1 WSHSY, CDR2 SAAADI. The CDR3 DNA reads as TGCGCCAGCAGTCCCGGGACAGTGATCTACGAGCAGTACTTC. Encoded protein: CASSPGTVIYEQYF.

This clonotype was found many times. The chain employs TRBV25-1 and TRBJ1-2; D is unclear. CDR3 size: 12 residues. Germline V gives CDR1 MGHDK, CDR2 SYGVNS. V shed 4 bases and J shed 5 bases, with 8 bases lying between them. The CDR3 loop reads CASSAAGYGYTF. The CDR3 DNA is TGTGCCAGCAGTGCGGCAGGTTATGGCTACACCTTC.

This clonotype was picked up many times. This rearrangement joins TRBV14 to TRBJ1-4; D possibly corresponds to TRBD1 (5 bases). The CDR3 is 13 amino acids. Germline loops: CDR1 SGHDN, CDR2 FVKESK. The V end was cut by 4 bases, the J end by 8 bases, with 11 bases between. The CDR3, as DNA: TGTGCCAGCAGCCCAGGGTCAAGCGAAAAACTGTTTTTT. Amino acids: CASSPGSSEKLFF.

This clonotype was seen a handful of times. The junction departs from germline at one end; a sequencing error may be responsible. The V and J genes are TRBV4-1 and TRBJ2-5; possibly TRBD2 for D (6 bases). The CDR3 extends over 16 amino acids. Germline V gene lookup returns CDR1 MGHRA and CDR2 YSYEKL. The CDR3 is CASSRPGLLYQETQYF. CDR3 in DNA: TGTGCCAGCAGCCGCCCGGGACTTCTGTACCAAGAGACCCAGTACTTC.